The rows below give T cell receptor beta chains drawn from one sample of a study of control samples from healthy donors and cancer patients. TCRdb keeps only in-frame clones here, not all; method: immunoSEQ multiplex PCR. The sample consists of 90,000 to 120,000 clones, around four fifths of them appearing once. Sequencing was performed on blood. The receptors shown here come from a man aged 18 to 30 in good health. Both conserved end residues are part of each CDR3. D genes are given only for firm matches. Clone size is not always given. Where it is, it says once, few, many or a class for expanded clones.

V gene: TRBV11-1; J gene: TRBJ1-2; D gene: -; clone size: -; CDR3 DNA: TGTGCCAGCAGCTTAGATGGAGGGACGAACTATGGCTACACCTTC; CDR3 protein: CASSLDGGTNYGYTF
V gene: TRBV10-3; J gene: TRBJ2-7; D gene: TRBD2; clone size: -; CDR3 DNA: TGTGCCATCAACCGAGAGCCTAGCGGGGGGGCAGGGGAGCAGTACTTC; CDR3 protein: CAINREPSGGAGEQYF
V gene: TRBV27; J gene: TRBJ1-1; D gene: -; clone size: -; CDR3 DNA: TGTGCCAGCAGCCCGAGGGGTCAAAACACTGAAGCTTTCTTT; CDR3 protein: CASSPRGQNTEAFF
V gene: TRBV6-6; J gene: TRBJ1-4; D gene: -; clone size: -; CDR3 DNA: TGTGCCAGCAGTCCGAGGACAGTGGAAAATGAAAAACTGTTTTTT; CDR3 protein: CASSPRTVENEKLFF
V gene: TRBV11-1; J gene: TRBJ1-2; D gene: TRBD1; clone size: -; CDR3 DNA: TGTGCCAGCAGTGAAGACAGGGCCCTCCCGGATGGCTACACCTTC; CDR3 protein: CASSEDRALPDGYTF
V gene: TRBV4-2; J gene: TRBJ2-5; D gene: TRBD2; clone size: -; CDR3 DNA: TGTGCCAGCAGCCACGTCACTAGCGGGGGCCCCTCGGGGGAGACCCAGTACTTC; CDR3 protein: CASSHVTSGGPSGETQYF
V gene: TRBV3-1/TRBV3-2; J gene: TRBJ2-7; D gene: -; clone size: -; CDR3 DNA: TGTGCCAGCAGCCACCTGACTGGATCAACCTACGAGCAGTACTTC; CDR3 protein: CASSHLTGSTYEQYF
V gene: TRBV6-2/TRBV6-3; J gene: TRBJ1-1; D gene: TRBD1; clone size: -; CDR3 DNA: TGTGCCAGCAGCCCAATTACAGGGGGCAGCGCTGAAGCTTTCTTT; CDR3 protein: CASSPITGGSAEAFF
V gene: TRBV28; J gene: TRBJ2-5; D gene: TRBD2; clone size: once; CDR3 DNA: TGTGCCAGCAGTTCGACTAGCGGGGGGCCTCAAGAGACCCAGTACTTC; CDR3 protein: CASSSTSGGPQETQYF
V gene: TRBV20-1; J gene: TRBJ2-7; D gene: -; clone size: -; CDR3 DNA: TGCAGTGCTTCCATCTACGAGCAGTACTTC; CDR3 protein: CSASIYEQYF
V gene: TRBV30; J gene: TRBJ1-1; D gene: -; clone size: -; CDR3 DNA: TGTGCCTGGAGTGAAAGGGGAATCTCCACTGAAGCTTTCTTT; CDR3 protein: CAWSERGISTEAFF
V gene: TRBV28; J gene: TRBJ1-2; D gene: -; clone size: -; CDR3 DNA: TGTGCCAGCAGAACCCCCATCAACCCTGGCTACACCTTC; CDR3 protein: CASRTPINPGYTF
V gene: TRBV13; J gene: TRBJ1-3; D gene: -; clone size: -; CDR3 DNA: TGTGCCAGCAGCTTCCGGGACCGAAACACCATATATTTT; CDR3 protein: CASSFRDRNTIYF
V gene: TRBV24-1; J gene: TRBJ2-3; D gene: -; clone size: few; CDR3 DNA: TGTGCCACCAGTGAATCAGGCACAGATACGCAGTATTTT; CDR3 protein: CATSESGTDTQYF
V gene: TRBV7-9; J gene: TRBJ2-7; D gene: -; clone size: -; CDR3 DNA: TGTGCCAGCAGTCTCGACGGAAACTCCTACGAGCAGTACTTC; CDR3 protein: CASSLDGNSYEQYF
V gene: TRBV24-1; J gene: TRBJ2-1; D gene: TRBD1; clone size: -; CDR3 DNA: TGTGCCACCAATCACAGGGGGTACAATGAGCAGTTCTTC; CDR3 protein: CATNHRGYNEQFF
V gene: TRBV18; J gene: TRBJ2-1; D gene: -; clone size: -; CDR3 DNA: TGTGCCAGCTCCCCTATGGGTATTGAGCAGTTCTTC; CDR3 protein: CASSPMGIEQFF
V gene: TRBV9; J gene: TRBJ2-2; D gene: -; clone size: -; CDR3 DNA: TGTGCCAGCAGCGTAATGACCGGGGAGCTGTTTTTT; CDR3 protein: CASSVMTGELFF
V gene: TRBV29-1; J gene: TRBJ2-1; D gene: TRBD2; clone size: -; CDR3 DNA: TGCAGCGGGGGGGGTACCTACAATGAGCAGTTCTTC; CDR3 protein: CSGGGTYNEQFF
V gene: TRBV30; J gene: TRBJ1-1; D gene: -; clone size: -; CDR3 DNA: TGTGCCACCGGCAGGGGCACTGAAGCTTTCTTT; CDR3 protein: CATGRGTEAFF
V gene: TRBV12-5; J gene: TRBJ1-1; D gene: TRBD1; clone size: once; CDR3 DNA: TGTGCTAGTGCCGTTCTCTTCCGGGACAGGGGAGGTAACACTGAAGCTTTCTTT; CDR3 protein: CASAVLFRDRGGNTEAFF
V gene: TRBV28; J gene: TRBJ2-1; D gene: -; clone size: -; CDR3 DNA: TGTGCCAGCAGTCCCCAAGGGTGGAATGAGCAGTTCTTC; CDR3 protein: CASSPQGWNEQFF
V gene: TRBV29-1; J gene: TRBJ1-2; D gene: -; clone size: -; CDR3 DNA: TGCAGCGTTGATGGAGGGGACTATGGCTACACCTTC; CDR3 protein: CSVDGGDYGYTF
V gene: TRBV3-1/TRBV3-2; J gene: TRBJ1-2; D gene: -; clone size: -; CDR3 DNA: TGTGCCAGCAGCACAATTCGGCGTGGCTACACCTTC; CDR3 protein: CASSTIRRGYTF
V gene: TRBV6-1; J gene: TRBJ2-6; D gene: TRBD1; clone size: -; CDR3 DNA: TGTGCCAGCAGTGGGGACAGACTTATCTCTGGGGCCAACGTCCTGACTTTC; CDR3 protein: CASSGDRLISGANVLTF
V gene: TRBV4-1; J gene: TRBJ1-1; D gene: -; clone size: -; CDR3 DNA: TGCGCCAGCAGCCAAGCTGGGGTGAACACTGAAGCTTTCTTT; CDR3 protein: CASSQAGVNTEAFF
V gene: TRBV11-3; J gene: TRBJ1-4; D gene: TRBD1; clone size: -; CDR3 DNA: TGTGCCAGCAGCTTAGGGGACAGGAATGAAAAACTGTTTTTT; CDR3 protein: CASSLGDRNEKLFF
V gene: TRBV12-3/TRBV12-4; J gene: TRBJ1-1; D gene: -; clone size: -; CDR3 DNA: TGTGCCAGCACCCGTCGGGGCAGGGAGGTTGCTTTCTTT; CDR3 protein: CASTRRGREVAFF
V gene: TRBV7-9; J gene: TRBJ1-4; D gene: -; clone size: -; CDR3 DNA: TGTGCCAGCAGCGCGGGGACAACTAATGAAAAACTGTTTTTT; CDR3 protein: CASSAGTTNEKLFF
V gene: TRBV2; J gene: TRBJ2-5; D gene: TRBD1; clone size: -; CDR3 DNA: TGTGCCAGCAGTGAGCAGACAGGGCTTCAAGAGACCCAGTACTTC; CDR3 protein: CASSEQTGLQETQYF
V gene: TRBV5-1; J gene: TRBJ1-6; D gene: -; clone size: -; CDR3 DNA: TGCGCCAGTACCGAGGGTCCAGCTCAGAATTCACCCCTCCACTTT; CDR3 protein: CASTEGPAQNSPLHF
V gene: TRBV7-2; J gene: TRBJ2-2; D gene: -; clone size: -; CDR3 DNA: TGTGCCAGCAGCTTTTCTCGTACCGGGGAGCTGTTTTTT; CDR3 protein: CASSFSRTGELFF
V gene: TRBV6-2/TRBV6-3; J gene: TRBJ1-5; D gene: -; clone size: -; CDR3 DNA: TGTGCCAGCAGTTACCTCAGGGGAAACCAGCCCCAGCATTTT; CDR3 protein: CASSYLRGNQPQHF
V gene: TRBV27; J gene: TRBJ2-3; D gene: TRBD1; clone size: -; CDR3 DNA: TGTGCCAGCAGGACCACAGGGGTAGATACGCAGTATTTT; CDR3 protein: CASRTTGVDTQYF
V gene: TRBV12-5; J gene: TRBJ1-1; D gene: -; clone size: once; CDR3 DNA: TGTGCTAGTGGTTCCTCCCGCGGGGGGAACACTGAAGCTTTCTTT; CDR3 protein: CASGSSRGGNTEAFF
V gene: TRBV2; J gene: TRBJ2-7; D gene: -; clone size: -; CDR3 DNA: TGTGCCAGCAGGCATAGGGGATCCATCTCCTACGAGCAGTACTTC; CDR3 protein: CASRHRGSISYEQYF
V gene: TRBV5-1; J gene: TRBJ1-1; D gene: -; clone size: -; CDR3 DNA: TGCGCCAGCAGCCACGGAAACATGAACACTGAAGCTTTCTTT; CDR3 protein: CASSHGNMNTEAFF